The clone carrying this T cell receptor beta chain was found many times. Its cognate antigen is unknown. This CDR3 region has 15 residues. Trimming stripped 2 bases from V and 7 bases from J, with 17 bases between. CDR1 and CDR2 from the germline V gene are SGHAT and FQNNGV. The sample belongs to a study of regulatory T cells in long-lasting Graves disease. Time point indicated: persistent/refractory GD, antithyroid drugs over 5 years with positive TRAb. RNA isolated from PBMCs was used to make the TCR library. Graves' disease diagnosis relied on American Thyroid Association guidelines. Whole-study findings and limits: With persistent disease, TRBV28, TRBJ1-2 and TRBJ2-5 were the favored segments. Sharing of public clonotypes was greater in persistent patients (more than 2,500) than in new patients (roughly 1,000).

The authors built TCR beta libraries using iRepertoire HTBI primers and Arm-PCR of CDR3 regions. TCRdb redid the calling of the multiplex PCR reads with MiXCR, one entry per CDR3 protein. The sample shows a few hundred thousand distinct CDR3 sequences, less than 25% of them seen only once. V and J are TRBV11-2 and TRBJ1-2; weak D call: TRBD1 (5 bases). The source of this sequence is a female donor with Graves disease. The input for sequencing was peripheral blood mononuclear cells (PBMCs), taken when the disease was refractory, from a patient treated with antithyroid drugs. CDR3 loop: CASSLHVSGPLGYTF. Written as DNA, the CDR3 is TGTGCCAGCAGCTTACATGTGTCAGGGCCCCTTGGCTACACCTTC.